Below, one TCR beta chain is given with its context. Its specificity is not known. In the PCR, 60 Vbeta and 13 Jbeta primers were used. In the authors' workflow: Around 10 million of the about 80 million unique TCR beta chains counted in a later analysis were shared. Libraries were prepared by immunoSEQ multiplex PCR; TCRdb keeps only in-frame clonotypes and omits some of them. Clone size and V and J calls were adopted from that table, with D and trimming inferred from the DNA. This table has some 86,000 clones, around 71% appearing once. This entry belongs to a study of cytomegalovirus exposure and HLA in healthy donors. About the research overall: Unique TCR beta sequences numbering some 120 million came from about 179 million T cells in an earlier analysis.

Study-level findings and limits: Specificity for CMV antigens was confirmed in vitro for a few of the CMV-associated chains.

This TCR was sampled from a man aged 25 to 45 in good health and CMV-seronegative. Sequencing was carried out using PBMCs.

CDR3 bases: TGTGCCAGCAGCAAAGACTATCGGTACACCGGGGAGCTGTTTTTT. Protein: CASSKDYRYTGELFF. The rearrangement links TRBV7-3 to TRBJ2-2, with D maybe TRBD2 (5 bases). Looked up from germline, CDR1 is SGHTA and CDR2 is FQGTGA. The CDR3 is 15 residues long. V was cut by 5 bases and J by 3 bases, with 13 bases left in between.